Listed below are T cell receptor beta chains from one sample, sequenced in a study of blood T cell repertoires in COVID-19. Measured with immunoSEQ multiplex PCR; TCRdb has only the in-frame clones, and not every one. The sample shows 250,000 or so clones, approximately 90% of them seen only once. The sample comprised PBMCs or T cells enriched from blood (not recorded which). The source of these receptors is a man aged 40-49 years who had recovered from COVID-19. Each CDR3 is given with its conserved first and last residue. D genes are given only for firm matches. Clone size, where shown, is once, few, many, or a class for clones that have expanded.

D gene: NA
CDR3 length: 14
clone size: few
J gene: TRBJ1-5
V gene: TRBV19
CDR3 protein: CASRFQTGNQPQHF
CDR3 DNA: TGTGCCAGTAGATTCCAGACAGGTAATCAGCCCCAGCATTTT

D gene: NA
CDR3 length: 15
clone size: NA
J gene: TRBJ1-1
V gene: TRBV5-1
CDR3 protein: CASSPPGDLSTEAFF
CDR3 DNA: TGCGCCAGCAGCCCCCCCGGGGATTTAAGCACTGAAGCTTTCTTT

D gene: NA
CDR3 length: 15
clone size: NA
J gene: TRBJ2-3
V gene: TRBV21-1
CDR3 protein: CASSHRDRVPDTQYF
CDR3 DNA: TGTGCCAGCAGTCACCGGGACAGGGTGCCCGATACGCAGTATTTT

D gene: TRBD1
CDR3 length: 14
clone size: NA
J gene: TRBJ1-6
V gene: TRBV28
CDR3 protein: CASKRQGENSPLHF
CDR3 DNA: TGTGCCAGCAAAAGACAGGGAGAGAATTCACCCCTCCACTTT

D gene: TRBD1
CDR3 length: 13
clone size: NA
J gene: TRBJ1-2
V gene: TRBV2
CDR3 protein: CASSGQGAGGYTF
CDR3 DNA: TGTGCCAGCAGTGGACAGGGGGCGGGAGGCTACACCTTC

D gene: TRBD2
CDR3 length: 16
clone size: NA
J gene: TRBJ2-1
V gene: TRBV29-1
CDR3 protein: CSVVSLRESTGNEQFF
CDR3 DNA: TGCAGCGTTGTTTCTCTGCGGGAGAGTACGGGGAATGAGCAGTTCTTC

D gene: TRBD2
CDR3 length: 13
clone size: NA
J gene: TRBJ2-5
V gene: TRBV10-3
CDR3 protein: CAIRGTSEETQYF
CDR3 DNA: TGTGCCATCAGGGGGACTAGTGAGGAGACCCAGTACTTC

D gene: TRBD2
CDR3 length: 16
clone size: NA
J gene: TRBJ2-7
V gene: TRBV4-2
CDR3 protein: CASSQRAGGNLYEQYF
CDR3 DNA: TGTGCCAGCAGCCAAAGAGCGGGGGGGAATCTCTACGAGCAGTACTTC

D gene: NA
CDR3 length: 15
clone size: NA
J gene: TRBJ2-1
V gene: TRBV11-2
CDR3 protein: CASSRQGGPGDEQFF
CDR3 DNA: TGTGCCAGCAGCCGACAAGGCGGGCCCGGGGATGAGCAGTTCTTC

D gene: NA
CDR3 length: 12
clone size: NA
J gene: TRBJ1-5
V gene: TRBV7-6
CDR3 protein: CASSGSGQPQHF
CDR3 DNA: TGTGCCAGCAGCGGGTCGGGTCAGCCCCAGCATTTT

D gene: NA
CDR3 length: 13
clone size: once
J gene: TRBJ2-1
V gene: TRBV30
CDR3 protein: CAWSRGAYNEQFF
CDR3 DNA: TGTGCCTGGTCCAGGGGGGCCTATAATGAGCAGTTCTTC

D gene: NA
CDR3 length: 15
clone size: NA
J gene: TRBJ1-3
V gene: TRBV6-5
CDR3 protein: CASSFTQGTGNTIYF
CDR3 DNA: TGTGCCAGCAGTTTCACTCAGGGAACTGGAAACACCATATATTTT

D gene: TRBD1
CDR3 length: 12
clone size: NA
J gene: TRBJ2-1
V gene: TRBV29-1
CDR3 protein: CSASRDSDEQFF
CDR3 DNA: TGCAGCGCCTCCCGGGACAGTGATGAGCAGTTCTTC

D gene: NA
CDR3 length: 15
clone size: NA
J gene: TRBJ1-1
V gene: TRBV7-9
CDR3 protein: CASSLAEGWSTEAFF
CDR3 DNA: TGTGCCAGCAGCTTAGCCGAGGGTTGGAGCACTGAAGCTTTCTTT

D gene: TRBD2
CDR3 length: 15
clone size: NA
J gene: TRBJ2-3
V gene: TRBV7-7
CDR3 protein: CASSSGLAGFDTQYF
CDR3 DNA: TGTGCCAGCAGCTCCGGACTAGCGGGATTTGATACGCAGTATTTT

D gene: NA
CDR3 length: 16
clone size: NA
J gene: TRBJ1-5
V gene: TRBV28
CDR3 protein: CASSSPADGDNQPQHF
CDR3 DNA: TGTGCCAGCAGTTCTCCTGCAGACGGGGACAATCAGCCCCAGCATTTT

D gene: NA
CDR3 length: 14
clone size: NA
J gene: TRBJ1-2
V gene: TRBV6-1
CDR3 protein: CASSEGNWGAGYTF
CDR3 DNA: TGTGCCAGCAGTGAAGGTAATTGGGGAGCTGGCTACACCTTC

D gene: NA
CDR3 length: 15
clone size: NA
J gene: TRBJ1-5
V gene: TRBV7-3
CDR3 protein: CASSLTSGQDQPQHF
CDR3 DNA: TGTGCCAGCAGCTTAACATCCGGCCAGGATCAGCCCCAGCATTTT

D gene: NA
CDR3 length: 14
clone size: NA
J gene: TRBJ1-4
V gene: TRBV5-4
CDR3 protein: CASSLDSLDEKLFF
CDR3 DNA: TGTGCCAGCAGCTTGGACAGTTTGGATGAAAAACTGTTTTTT

D gene: NA
CDR3 length: 13
clone size: once
J gene: TRBJ1-1
V gene: TRBV15
CDR3 protein: CATSRDFNMEAFF
CDR3 DNA: TGTGCCACCAGCAGAGATTTTAACATGGAAGCTTTCTTT

D gene: TRBD1
CDR3 length: 13
clone size: NA
J gene: TRBJ2-5
V gene: TRBV3-1/TRBV3-2
CDR3 protein: CASRPTGAETQYF
CDR3 DNA: TGTGCCAGCAGACCTACAGGGGCAGAGACCCAGTACTTC

D gene: NA
CDR3 length: 14
clone size: NA
J gene: TRBJ2-7
V gene: TRBV6-5
CDR3 protein: CASSYSAGAYEQYF
CDR3 DNA: TGTGCCAGCAGTTACTCGGCAGGGGCCTACGAGCAGTACTTC

D gene: TRBD2
CDR3 length: 14
clone size: NA
J gene: TRBJ2-7
V gene: TRBV20-1
CDR3 protein: CSASWGTSRYEQYF
CDR3 DNA: TGCAGTGCTAGTTGGGGGACTAGTAGGTACGAGCAGTACTTC

D gene: NA
CDR3 length: 14
clone size: once
J gene: TRBJ1-6
V gene: TRBV2
CDR3 protein: CASSEIRNNSPLHF
CDR3 DNA: TGTGCCAGCAGTGAGATCAGGAATAATTCACCCCTCCACTTT

D gene: NA
CDR3 length: 18
clone size: NA
J gene: TRBJ1-6
V gene: TRBV5-1
CDR3 protein: CASSVGWGGNDYNSPLHF
CDR3 DNA: TGCGCCAGCAGCGTAGGCTGGGGCGGTAACGACTATAATTCACCCCTCCACTTT

D gene: TRBD2
CDR3 length: 16
clone size: NA
J gene: TRBJ2-3
V gene: TRBV7-9
CDR3 protein: CASSPALGRDRDTQYF
CDR3 DNA: TGTGCCAGCAGCCCCGCCTTGGGGAGGGACCGCGATACGCAGTATTTT

D gene: NA
CDR3 length: 13
clone size: once
J gene: TRBJ2-7
V gene: TRBV30
CDR3 protein: CAWSRRADHEQYF
CDR3 DNA: TGTGCCTGGAGTCGCAGGGCCGACCACGAGCAGTACTTC

D gene: TRBD1
CDR3 length: 16
clone size: few
J gene: TRBJ1-4
V gene: TRBV4-1
CDR3 protein: CASSLRRAGGAGKLFF
CDR3 DNA: TGCGCCAGCAGCCTTCGACGGGCAGGGGGCGCGGGGAAACTGTTTTTT

D gene: TRBD1
CDR3 length: 13
clone size: NA
J gene: TRBJ1-4
V gene: TRBV29-1
CDR3 protein: CSVVKQGAGKLFF
CDR3 DNA: TGCAGCGTTGTCAAGCAGGGGGCGGGAAAACTGTTTTTT

D gene: TRBD1
CDR3 length: 15
clone size: once
J gene: TRBJ2-5
V gene: TRBV25-1
CDR3 protein: CASSEWAGGAETQYF
CDR3 DNA: TGTGCCAGCAGTGAATGGGCAGGGGGCGCGGAGACCCAGTACTTC

D gene: TRBD2
CDR3 length: 17
clone size: NA
J gene: TRBJ2-3
V gene: TRBV4-2
CDR3 protein: CASSQGAGGYLTDTQYF
CDR3 DNA: TGTGCCAGCAGCCAAGGAGCGGGGGGGTACCTCACAGATACGCAGTATTTT

D gene: NA
CDR3 length: 15
clone size: NA
J gene: TRBJ1-4
V gene: TRBV27
CDR3 protein: CASSLNRAANEKLFF
CDR3 DNA: TGTGCCAGCAGTCTAAACAGGGCGGCTAATGAAAAACTGTTTTTT

D gene: TRBD2
CDR3 length: 16
clone size: NA
J gene: TRBJ2-3
V gene: TRBV19
CDR3 protein: CASSILAGAGTDTQYF
CDR3 DNA: TGTGCCAGTAGTATACTAGCGGGAGCTGGCACAGATACGCAGTATTTT

D gene: TRBD2
CDR3 length: 15
clone size: NA
J gene: TRBJ2-7
V gene: TRBV28
CDR3 protein: CASSYSGTPSYEQYF
CDR3 DNA: TGTGCCAGCAGCTATAGCGGGACACCCTCCTACGAGCAGTACTTC

D gene: TRBD2
CDR3 length: 17
clone size: NA
J gene: TRBJ2-3
V gene: TRBV7-2
CDR3 protein: CASSLRLAGGSTDTQYF
CDR3 DNA: TGTGCCAGCAGCCTAAGACTAGCGGGGGGCTCCACAGATACGCAGTATTTT

D gene: NA
CDR3 length: 13
clone size: NA
J gene: TRBJ2-7
V gene: TRBV9
CDR3 protein: CASSDRVLGEQYF
CDR3 DNA: TGTGCCAGCAGCGACAGGGTTCTCGGTGAGCAGTACTTC

D gene: TRBD1
CDR3 length: 16
clone size: NA
J gene: TRBJ1-1
V gene: TRBV6-1
CDR3 protein: CASSDRDRESNTEAFF
CDR3 DNA: TGTGCCAGCAGTGACCGGGACAGGGAGTCGAACACTGAAGCTTTCTTT

D gene: TRBD1
CDR3 length: 15
clone size: NA
J gene: TRBJ2-3
V gene: TRBV2
CDR3 protein: CASNAQGQGTDTQYF
CDR3 DNA: TGTGCCAGCAACGCTCAGGGACAGGGGACAGATACGCAGTATTTT

D gene: TRBD2
CDR3 length: 17
clone size: NA
J gene: TRBJ2-2
V gene: TRBV11-2
CDR3 protein: CASSLLAGGGRTGELFF
CDR3 DNA: TGTGCCAGCAGCTTACTAGCGGGAGGAGGACGGACCGGGGAGCTGTTTTTT

D gene: NA
CDR3 length: 12
clone size: NA
J gene: TRBJ1-2
V gene: TRBV19
CDR3 protein: CASSIPIYGYTF
CDR3 DNA: TGTGCCAGTAGTATACCTATCTATGGCTACACCTTC

D gene: TRBD1
CDR3 length: 15
clone size: NA
J gene: TRBJ1-5
V gene: TRBV27
CDR3 protein: CASSLGQGENQPQHF
CDR3 DNA: TGTGCCAGCAGTTTGGGACAGGGAGAAAATCAGCCCCAGCATTTT

D gene: NA
CDR3 length: 14
clone size: NA
J gene: TRBJ2-2
V gene: TRBV1
CDR3 protein: CTSSLTEGTGELFF
CDR3 DNA: TGCACCAGCAGCCTCACGGAGGGGACCGGGGAGCTGTTTTTT

D gene: TRBD2
CDR3 length: 14
clone size: few
J gene: TRBJ2-3
V gene: TRBV15
CDR3 protein: CATSGERDVDTQYF
CDR3 DNA: TGTGCCACCAGCGGGGAGCGGGATGTAGATACGCAGTATTTT

D gene: TRBD1
CDR3 length: 15
clone size: NA
J gene: TRBJ1-4
V gene: TRBV13
CDR3 protein: CASSSRDRAREKLFF
CDR3 DNA: TGTGCCAGCAGCTCCCGGGACAGGGCGCGAGAAAAACTGTTTTTT

D gene: TRBD2
CDR3 length: 17
clone size: NA
J gene: TRBJ2-5
V gene: TRBV7-8
CDR3 protein: CASSPWTSGGATETQYF
CDR3 DNA: TGTGCCAGCAGCCCCTGGACTAGCGGGGGGGCAACCGAGACCCAGTACTTC

D gene: NA
CDR3 length: 15
clone size: NA
J gene: TRBJ1-1
V gene: TRBV27
CDR3 protein: CASRPALARNTEAFF
CDR3 DNA: TGTGCCAGCAGGCCCGCGCTGGCTAGGAACACTGAAGCTTTCTTT

D gene: TRBD2
CDR3 length: 19
clone size: NA
J gene: TRBJ2-5
V gene: TRBV4-2
CDR3 protein: CASSQDGASGGASGETQYF
CDR3 DNA: TGTGCCAGCAGCCAAGACGGTGCTAGCGGGGGGGCGTCAGGAGAGACCCAGTACTTC

D gene: NA
CDR3 length: 16
clone size: NA
J gene: TRBJ1-6
V gene: TRBV2
CDR3 protein: CASSLPELTYNSPLHF
CDR3 DNA: TGTGCCAGCAGTCTTCCCGAACTTACCTATAATTCACCCCTCCACTTT